These 17 T cell receptor beta chains originate from one sample sequenced in a study of OX40 agonist ivuxolimab in advanced cancers. Method: immunoSEQ multiplex PCR; TCRdb's copy keeps in-frame clones and lacks some. The sample holds approximately 60,000 clones, just under 85% seen once. This specimen was CD4+ or CD8+ T cells sorted from blood, taken in a trial of the OX40 agonist ivuxolimab. These receptors were obtained from an adult with an advanced solid tumor such as melanoma, head and neck, liver or kidney cancer.

The chain uses TRBV2 and TRBJ1-1; D is perhaps TRBD1 (6 bases). Germline V lookup: CDR1 SNHLY, CDR2 FYNNEI. Trimming shortened V by 6 bases and J by 10 bases, and 12 bases separated the two germline ends. This CDR3 has 11 residues. DNA for the CDR3: TGTGCCAGCAGCGACAGGTCCCGAGCTTTCTTT. It encodes CASSDRSRAFF.

This chain joins TRBV29-1 and TRBJ2-3; 14 bases are shared with TRBD2. Looked up from germline, CDR1 is SQVTM and CDR2 is ANQGSEA. The V gene end was trimmed by 0 bases and the J gene end by 3 bases; junction bases not matched to a gene: 5. The CDR3 spans 17 residues. The CDR3 region is CSVEDSWTSGRTDTQYF. The CDR3 DNA is TGCAGCGTTGAAGACTCCTGGACTAGCGGGAGGACAGATACGCAGTATTTT.

This clone has only one observation. The chain is built from TRBV6-5 and TRBJ1-4; D is ambiguous. The CDR3 has 15 amino acids. Germline CDR1 MNHEY, CDR2 SVGAGI. V was trimmed by 0 bases and J by 7 bases, leaving 12 bases between them. CDR3 coding DNA: TGTGCCAGCAGTTACTCCGAATCAAGGGTTGAAAAACTGTTTTTT. Translation gives CASSYSESRVEKLFF.

The chain has TRBV9 and TRBJ2-3; 8 bases match TRBD2. The CDR3 contains 15 residues. CDR1 and CDR2 (germline): SGDLS, YYNGEE. The junction had 6 bases not matched to a gene; V was cut back by 0 bases and J by 6 bases. The CDR3 DNA follows: TGTGCCAGCAGCGTAGGGAGCGGGGGCCCCGATACGCAGTATTTT. Translating gives CASSVGSGGPDTQYF.

This chain links TRBV7-2 with TRBJ1-2; TRBD1 matches at 7 bases. Unmatched junction bases numbered 5, after V lost 2 bases and J lost 2 bases. Germline V gives CDR1 SGHTA, CDR2 FQGNSA. The CDR3 runs to 15 residues. CDR3 sequence: CASSLRAGGNYGYTF. The CDR3 DNA reads TGTGCCAGCAGCTTACGGGCAGGGGGGAACTATGGCTACACCTTC. The variable domain in full, completed from reference TRBV7-2 and TRBJ1-2, reads GAGVSQSPSNKVTEKGKDVELRCDPISGHTALYWYRQSLGQGLEFLIYFQGNSAPDKSGLPSDRFSAERTGGSVSTLTIQRTQQEDSAVYLCASSLRAGGNYGYTFGSGTRLTVV.

This chain uses TRBV19 with TRBJ1-2; D unresolved. Trimming removed 5 bases at V and 4 bases at J, with 11 bases between. Germline CDR1 and CDR2: LNHDA and SQIVND (reference sequence). The CDR3 covers 13 residues. This CDR3 is CASSPTTVYGYTF. Written as DNA, the CDR3 is TGTGCCAGTAGTCCGACCACAGTCTATGGCTACACCTTC.

The V and J genes are TRBV7-6 and TRBJ1-1, with 9 bases identical to TRBD1. V lost 2 bases, J lost 3 bases, and 7 bases stayed unmatched. CDR3 length: 16 amino acids. The germline CDR1 and CDR2 sequences are SGHVS and FNYEAQ. CDR3: CASSLIGQGLDTEAFF. For the CDR3, the DNA is TGTGCCAGCAGCTTAATTGGACAGGGGTTGGACACTGAAGCTTTCTTT.

The rearrangement joins TRBV28 to TRBJ2-1; 10 bases line up with TRBD1. Germline CDR1 reads MDHEN; CDR2 reads SYDVKM. This CDR3 region has 15 residues. The V gene end was trimmed by 5 bases and the J gene end by 1 base; junction bases not matched to a gene: 2. CDR3 coding DNA: TGTGCCAGCAGTGGGGGACAGGGGTCCTACAATGAGCAGTTCTTC. Translated: CASSGGQGSYNEQFF.

The chain recombines TRBV18 with TRBJ1-1; 7 bases line up with TRBD1. Germline V gene lookup returns CDR1 KGHSH and CDR2 LQKENI. V was clipped by 0 bases and J by 5 bases; unmatched bases: 6. The CDR3 sequence is 15 residues long. The CDR3 DNA is TGTGCCAGCTCACCACCGGGCAGGGGGACGACTGAAGCTTTCTTT. Amino acids: CASSPPGRGTTEAFF.

The chain recombines TRBV7-2 with TRBJ2-2; D not resolved. The CDR3 has 15 amino acids. Trimming took 6 bases from V and 6 from J, leaving 17 bases between them. Germline lookup yields CDR1 SGHTA and CDR2 FQGNSA. In DNA form, the CDR3 reads TGTGCCAGCAGGGGTCTCGACGGCTATGCCGGGGAGCTGTTTTTT. This encodes CASRGLDGYAGELFF. Complete variable domain (other parts from reference TRBV7-2 and TRBJ2-2): GAGVSQSPSNKVTEKGKDVELRCDPISGHTALYWYRQSLGQGLEFLIYFQGNSAPDKSGLPSDRFSAERTGGSVSTLTIQRTQQEDSAVYLCASRGLDGYAGELFFGEGSRLTVL.

The gene calls are TRBV10-3 and TRBJ2-1; 9 nucleotides match TRBD2. Germline assignment: CDR1 ENHRY and CDR2 SYGVKD. CDR3 length: 15 residues. V was clipped by 6 bases and J by 5 bases; unmatched bases: 8. CDR3 region: CAIRAAAGGNNEQFF. CDR3 coding DNA: TGTGCCATCAGGGCGGCGGCGGGAGGGAACAATGAGCAGTTCTTC.

The chain has TRBV7-9 and TRBJ2-2; D is perhaps TRBD2 (5 bases). The germline CDR1 and CDR2 sequences are SEHNR and FQNEAQ (reference sequence). Deletions cut 3 bases from V and 7 bases from J, with 15 bases between. The CDR3 contains 15 residues. CDR3 in amino acids: CASSLTGIGDGELFF. The CDR3 nucleotides are TGTGCCAGCAGCTTGACCGGGATTGGGGACGGGGAGCTGTTTTTT.

V is TRBV10-3 and J is TRBJ2-7; D perhaps matches TRBD2 (5 bases). Trimming shortened V by 0 bases and J by 7 bases, and 22 bases separated the two germline ends. Germline-derived CDR1 and CDR2 are ENHRY and SYGVKD. The CDR3 is 17 residues long. The CDR3 here is CAISESTILASPNEQYF. DNA for the CDR3: TGTGCCATCAGTGAGTCGACCATTCTAGCCTCGCCGAATGAGCAGTACTTC.

The chain employs TRBV9 and TRBJ2-5; weak D call: TRBD2 (5 bases). The CDR3 is 16 amino acids. Trimming took 3 bases from V and 4 from J, leaving 19 bases between them. The germline gives CDR1 SGDLS, CDR2 YYNGEE. Written as DNA, the CDR3 is TGTGCCAGCAGCGCCCACTCGACCGGACGGGGAGAGACCCAGTACTTC. It codes for CASSAHSTGRGETQYF.

The chain combines TRBV7-2 with TRBJ1-1; D unclear. Trimming took off 5 bases at V and 4 bases at J, with 11 bases between the two ends. Germline V CDR1 and CDR2: SGHTA, FQGNSA. The CDR3 covers 13 residues. CDR3 region: CASSKGWSTEAFF. As DNA, the CDR3 is TGTGCCAGCAGCAAGGGCTGGTCCACTGAAGCTTTCTTT.

J is TRBJ1-5 and V is TRBV11-2; D gene ambiguous. CDR3 length: 16 amino acids. The germline V gene has CDR1 SGHAT and CDR2 FQNNGV. V was cut by 1 base and J by 5 bases, with 15 bases left in between. DNA for the CDR3: TGTGCCAGCAGCTTAGGTATAGGGAATCCCTATCAGCCCCAGCATTTT. Its translation: CASSLGIGNPYQPQHF.

V is TRBV28 and J is TRBJ2-7; 12 bases match TRBD1. CDR1 and CDR2 (germline): MDHEN, SYDVKM. V shed 1 base and J 3 bases; nucleotides not matched to a gene: 7. This CDR3 comprises 17 residues. The CDR3 DNA is TGTGCCAGCAGTTTATTCTCCGGGACAGGGGGCCACTACGAGCAGTACTTC. This sequence encodes CASSLFSGTGGHYEQYF.